The present T cell receptor (beta chain) was sequenced within a study of blood T cells in healthy people across ages. This CDR3 region has 16 residues. Germline values: CDR1 MNHNS, CDR2 SASEGT. J gave up 11 bases and V 3 bases, and 16 bases lay outside the gene matches. Primed by a sample-barcoded 5' primer and a J-beta primer mix, a second PCR proceeded for about 6 to 12 cycles. Using its own MiXCR run on the 5' RACE reads, TCRdb lists one record per CDR3 protein. The table shows approximately 800,000 distinct CDR3 sequences, with nearly 60% occurring only once. This receptor was taken from a man aged 25 to 40 in good health. The sequencing sample was made of blood. The J gene is TRBJ2-5, the V gene TRBV6-1, with TRBD2 matching 9 bases. CDR3 bases: TGTGCCAGCAGTGATAAGGCTGAGCGGGGGGCAAATGAGCAGTACTTC. Its translation is CASSDKAERGANEQYF.